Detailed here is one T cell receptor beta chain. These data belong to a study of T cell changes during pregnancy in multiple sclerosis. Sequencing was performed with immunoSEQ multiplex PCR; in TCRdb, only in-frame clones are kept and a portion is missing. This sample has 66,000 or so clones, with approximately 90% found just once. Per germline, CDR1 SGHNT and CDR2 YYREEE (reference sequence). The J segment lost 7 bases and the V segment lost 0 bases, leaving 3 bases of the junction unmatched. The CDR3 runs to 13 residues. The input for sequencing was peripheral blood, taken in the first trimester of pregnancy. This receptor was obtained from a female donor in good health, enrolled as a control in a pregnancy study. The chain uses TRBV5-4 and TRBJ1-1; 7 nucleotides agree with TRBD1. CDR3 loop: CASSLEQGYEAFF. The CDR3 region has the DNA TGTGCCAGCAGCTTGGAACAGGGGTATGAAGCTTTCTTT.